This is a list of T cell receptor beta chains from one sample in a study of neurological immune-mediated disorders. MiXCR, applied by TCRdb to the 5' RACE reads, yields one record per CDR3 protein. The sample yields about 62,000 distinct CDR3 sequences, 3.5% to 4.5% seen once. Sequenced sample: PBMCs. These receptors all stem from a woman aged 45-60 years with multiple sclerosis. The CDR3 runs from the conserved cysteine through the conserved F or W. D genes are given only for firm matches. Some rows mark clone size as missing; the rest say once, few, many or name a class of expanded clone.

v_gene	j_gene	abundance	d_gene	len	CDR3aa	CDR3nt
TRBV5-1	TRBJ2-7	.	.	14	CASSSLSVTYEQYF	TGCGCCAGCAGCTCACTATCGGTGACCTACGAGCAGTACTTC
TRBV6-2/TRBV6-3	TRBJ2-7	many	.	15	CASTLLGGTTYEQYF	TGTGCCAGCACCCTACTAGGTGGGACAACATACGAGCAGTACTTC
TRBV7-2	TRBJ2-1	few	.	14	CASSPEHSYNEQFF	TGTGCCAGCAGCCCGGAGCACTCCTACAATGAGCAGTTCTTC
TRBV29-1	TRBJ1-3	.	.	13	CSVAPGSESTIYF	TGCAGCGTTGCCCCCGGGTCGGAGAGCACCATATATTTT
TRBV7-6	TRBJ2-7	many	.	13	CASSRDRDYEQYF	TGTGCCAGCAGCCGGGACCGTGACTACGAGCAGTACTTC
TRBV11-3	TRBJ2-3	.	.	14	CASSPRVGGDTQYF	TGTGCCAGCAGCCCCCGGGTGGGGGGAGATACGCAGTATTTT
TRBV11-3	TRBJ1-3	once	.	13	CASAGGPGNTIYF	TGTGCCAGCGCGGGGGGCCCCGGAAACACCATATATTTT
TRBV20-1	TRBJ2-1	.	.	14	CSASVAGTFNEQFF	TGCAGTGCTAGTGTGGCGGGGACGTTCAATGAGCAGTTCTTC
TRBV20-1	TRBJ2-1	.	.	13	CSARDTGSGEQFF	TGCAGTGCTAGAGACACAGGGTCCGGGGAGCAGTTCTTC
TRBV7-9	TRBJ1-5	many	.	16	CASSLSFQGTTQPQHF	TGTGCCAGCAGCTTATCGTTCCAGGGGACGACTCAGCCCCAGCATTTT
TRBV4-2	TRBJ2-3	many	.	16	CASSPGDFPSTDTQYF	TGTGCCAGCAGCCCGGGGGACTTCCCTAGCACAGATACGCAGTATTTT
TRBV27	TRBJ2-5	.	.	15	CASSLSRDPWETQYF	TGTGCCAGCAGTTTAAGCCGGGATCCGTGGGAGACCCAGTACTTC
TRBV7-6	TRBJ2-7	many	.	14	CASSSGPGLYEQYF	TGTGCCAGCAGCTCCGGCCCAGGGCTCTACGAGCAGTACTTC
TRBV5-6	TRBJ1-2	few	.	14	CASSLEQRGWGYTF	TGTGCCAGCAGCTTGGAACAAAGGGGTTGGGGCTACACCTTC
TRBV14	TRBJ1-3	many	.	15	CASSQVANPGNTIYF	TGTGCCAGCAGCCAAGTAGCTAACCCCGGAAACACCATATATTTT
TRBV24-1	TRBJ2-2	many	.	15	CATSDSQVNTGELFF	TGTGCCACCAGTGATTCCCAGGTGAACACCGGGGAGCTGTTTTTT
TRBV7-3	TRBJ1-1	many	.	13	CASSKGQNTEAFF	TGTGCCAGCAGCAAAGGACAGAACACTGAAGCTTTCTTT
TRBV7-6	TRBJ1-2	many	.	15	CASSPSAMGRDGYTF	TGTGCCAGCAGCCCGTCGGCGATGGGGCGGGATGGCTACACCTTC
TRBV5-1	TRBJ1-5	many	TRBD1	13	CASGQGPNQPQHF	TGCGCCAGCGGACAGGGCCCTAATCAGCCCCAGCATTTT
TRBV5-1	TRBJ2-3	many	TRBD2	18	CASSLGMADGRRTDTQYF	TGCGCCAGCAGCTTAGGCATGGCCGACGGGAGGAGGACAGATACGCAGTATTTT
TRBV10-2	TRBJ2-7	many	TRBD1	17	CASSDLAPGTGPYEQYF	TGCGCCAGCAGTGATTTGGCCCCGGGGACAGGCCCCTACGAGCAGTACTTC
TRBV7-8	TRBJ1-5	.	TRBD1	14	CASSLVGGYQPQNF	TGTGCCAGCAGCTTAGTAGGGGGCTATCAGCCCCAGAATTTT
TRBV4-2	TRBJ2-1	many	TRBD2	15	CASSQASGVYNEQFF	TGTGCCAGCAGCCAAGCTAGCGGGGTATACAATGAGCAGTTCTTC
TRBV20-1	TRBJ2-7	many	TRBD2	14	CSAGGTSGTYEQYF	TGCAGTGCTGGGGGGACTAGCGGTACCTACGAGCAGTACTTC
TRBV10-3	TRBJ1-6	few	.	13	CAISEVSSSPLNF	TGTGCCATCAGTGAGGTTTCTTCTTCACCCCTCAACTTT
TRBV25-1	TRBJ1-2	.	TRBD1	14	CASSETGGYYGYTF	TGTGCCAGCAGTGAAACAGGGGGCTACTATGGCTACACCTTC
TRBV9	TRBJ2-1	many	.	12	CASSAELNEQFF	TGTGCCAGCAGCGCTGAGCTCAATGAGCAGTTCTTC
TRBV6-5	TRBJ1-1	many	.	13	CASRNRVDTEAFF	TGTGCCAGCAGAAACAGGGTTGATACTGAAGCTTTCTTT
TRBV20-1	TRBJ1-5	.	.	14	CSARGDRPNQPQNF	TGCAGTGCTAGAGGAGACAGGCCCAATCAGCCCCAGAATTTT
TRBV12-5	TRBJ1-1	many	.	13	CASGLVRGIEAFF	TGTGCTAGTGGTTTGGTACGGGGGATTGAAGCTTTCTTT
TRBV20-1	TRBJ2-6	many	.	14	CSAMVSSGANVLTF	TGCAGTGCTATGGTTTCCTCTGGGGCCAACGTCCTGACTTTC
TRBV28	TRBJ1-2	many	TRBD1	14	CASSLWQGALGYTF	TGTGCCAGCAGTTTGTGGCAGGGGGCGCTTGGCTACACCTTC
TRBV3-1	TRBJ2-7	many	.	14	CASSPRDGSYEQYF	TGTGCCAGCAGCCCCCGGGACGGGTCCTACGAGCAGTACTTC
TRBV20-1	TRBJ1-6	many	.	15	CSAQWRDDYNSPLHF	TGCAGTGCACAGTGGAGGGACGATTATAATTCACCCCTCCACTTT
TRBV7-3	TRBJ1-6	many	.	15	CASSLYSSNNSPLNF	TGTGCCAGCAGCTTATATTCCAGCAATAATTCACCCCTCAACTTT
TRBV4-2	TRBJ2-1	many	.	14	CASNQETSWSEQFF	TGTGCCAGCAACCAAGAAACTAGTTGGAGTGAGCAGTTCTTC
TRBV10-3	TRBJ2-1	many	.	13	CAIMQPMGNEQFF	TGTGCCATCATGCAACCTATGGGGAATGAGCAGTTCTTC
TRBV30	TRBJ1-5	many	.	14	CAWSGPLSNQPQHF	TGTGCCTGGAGTGGTCCGCTTAGCAATCAGCCCCAGCATTTT
TRBV6-1	TRBJ1-2	many	.	14	CASSEVRRIYGYTF	TGTGCCAGCAGTGAAGTCAGGCGGATCTATGGCTACACCTTC
TRBV20-1	TRBJ2-1	many	TRBD1	14	CSATGGQGGNEQFF	TGCAGTGCTACCGGGGGACAGGGTGGAAATGAGCAGTTCTTC